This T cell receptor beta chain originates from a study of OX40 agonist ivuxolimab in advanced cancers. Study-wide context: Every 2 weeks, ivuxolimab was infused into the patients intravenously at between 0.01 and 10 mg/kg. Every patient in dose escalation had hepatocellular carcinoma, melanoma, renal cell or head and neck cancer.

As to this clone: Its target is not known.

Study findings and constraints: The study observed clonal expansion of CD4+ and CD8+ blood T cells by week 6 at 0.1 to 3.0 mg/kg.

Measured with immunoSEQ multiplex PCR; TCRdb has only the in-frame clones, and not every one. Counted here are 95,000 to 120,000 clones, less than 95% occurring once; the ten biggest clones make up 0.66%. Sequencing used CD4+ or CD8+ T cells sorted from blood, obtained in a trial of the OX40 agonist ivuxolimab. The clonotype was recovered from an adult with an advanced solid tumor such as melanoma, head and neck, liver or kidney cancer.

The CDR3 here is CASRESETVNTEAFF. In DNA, the CDR3 is TGCGCCAGCAGGGAATCGGAGACAGTGAACACTGAAGCTTTCTTT. J is TRBJ1-1 and V is TRBV5-1; tentative D call: TRBD1 (5 bases). This CDR3 has 15 residues. Germline-derived CDR1 and CDR2 are SGHRS and YFSETQ. V was cut by 5 bases and J by 0 bases, with 14 bases left in between.